This T cell receptor (beta chain) was identified during a study of human T cells and chemical hapten exposure (dated by TCRdb to 2020 to 2022). In terms of the full investigation: For sensitization, 2% DPC in acetone was applied to a 2 cm by 2 cm area of upper inner arm skin. Blood for TCR sequencing was provided by twenty-nine alopecia patients at one to four time points (pre-sensitization, 2, 6 and 24 weeks). Patient blood was sampled pre-sensitization (week 0) and at 2, 6 and about 24 weeks after DPC sensitization. Patch tests used Finn chambers with 0.01% DPC on the upper back, scored after 6 days by International Contact Dermatitis Research Group standards. The patient cohort, mostly female, included alopecia areata with under or over 50% scalp involvement, alopecia totalis and alopecia universalis. The study tracked peripheral blood TCR repertoire changes in vivo during primary and secondary sensitization to the hapten diphenylcyclopropenone (DPC) in alopecia patients. Weekly therapeutic DPC doses were additionally applied to the scalp of patients throughout the roughly 23-week study period. Libraries were combined into a pool for sequencing, and differences in TCR yield between samples came mainly from small differences in library volumes within the pool.

Libraries were built with RACE. The sequencing machine was a NextSeq 500. During library preparation, unique molecular identifiers were attached to individual cDNA molecules so that TCRs could be counted quantitatively and reproducibly. From each blood RNA sample, both TCR alpha and TCR beta chains were sequenced. Turning to the authors' computational methods: Samples had a median of about 96,000 TCRs, with a range from 23,224 to 690,600. V, J and CDR3 annotation of the TCR reads was performed with the Decombinator software suite. To make PS versus PT1 abundance plots, every sample was subsampled to the same number of TCRs (28,000). TCRs were defined as expanded if absent before sensitization and observed at least eight times at the 2-week time point. Using fastp at Q25 and MiXCR, TCRdb reprocessed the public reads and kept productive beta chains. When rows share a CDR3 protein, they turn into one entry using the most common DNA and genes. None of the V and J calls come from the authors' own analysis; TCRdb made them. The sample contains under 300,000 distinct CDR3 sequences, about 8.1% of them found a single time. The leading ten clones occupy over 2% of the sample.

As regards this clonotype: Which antigen it targets is not known. Per-base qualities were not stored, and no clone one base away is much larger.

The full study reports these points: Patch test score was positively correlated with the number of PT1 expanded TCRs, with significance at thresholds 8, 16 and 32 but not at 4. Significantly more large CDR3 similarity clusters were formed by expanded TCRs than by pre-sensitization or healthy control sets, consistent with antigen-driven responses. Alopecia, a presumed autoimmune disease, was present in all patients, so the immune response of the patients might differ from that of healthy individuals. After repeated subsampling, the strength of the expansion versus patch-test correlation and the threshold at which it became significant changed. DPC sensitization did not change the number of TCRs with a frequency above 1 in 1000, and there was no evidence of changes in global repertoire structure.

The meaning of the sample's time point label: pre-sensitization, week 0. Read against the paper, the sample's treatment or condition label means: therapeutic diphenylcyclopropenone sensitization with weekly scalp DPC. Blood at each patch-test visit was drawn before the patch test was applied. Eligible patients were aged 18 to 70, diagnosed with alopecia, deemed suitable for DPC therapy, and excluded if pregnant. Total RNA was isolated from unfractionated whole blood collected in Tempus Blood RNA tubes. CDR1 and CDR2, per the germline V gene, are KGHSH and LQKENI. A distance of 15 bases separates the germline ends of V and J, which lose 6 bases and 0 bases respectively. The CDR3, from cysteine to phenylalanine, totals 16 residues. Only the CDR3 portion is preserved as DNA: 48 bases, with reading frame beginning at the first base.

The receptor's source is a middle-aged woman with alopecia areata. Some clones in this sample may be carry-over from other donors' samples. This sample comprised whole blood, obtained in connection with sensitization to the hapten diphenylcyclopropenone (DPC). The rearranged segments are TRBV18 and TRBJ1-3; a tentative D call is TRBD1 (5 bases match). CDR3 loop: CASSREGPNSGNTIYF. The DNA sequence reads TGTGCCAGCTCCCGGGAGGGGCCCAACTCTGGAAACACCATATATTTT.